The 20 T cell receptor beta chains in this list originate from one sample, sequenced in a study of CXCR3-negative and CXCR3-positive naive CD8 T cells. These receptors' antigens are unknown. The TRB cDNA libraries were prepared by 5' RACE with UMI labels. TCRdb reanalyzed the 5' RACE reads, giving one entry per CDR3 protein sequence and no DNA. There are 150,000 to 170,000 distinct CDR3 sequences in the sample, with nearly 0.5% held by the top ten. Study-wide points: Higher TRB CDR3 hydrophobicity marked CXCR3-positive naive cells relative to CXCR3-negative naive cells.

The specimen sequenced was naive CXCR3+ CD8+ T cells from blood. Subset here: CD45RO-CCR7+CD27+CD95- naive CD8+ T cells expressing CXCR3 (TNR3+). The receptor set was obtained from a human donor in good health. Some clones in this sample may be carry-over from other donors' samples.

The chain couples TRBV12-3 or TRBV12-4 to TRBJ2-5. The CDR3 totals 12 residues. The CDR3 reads CASSLNGETQYF.

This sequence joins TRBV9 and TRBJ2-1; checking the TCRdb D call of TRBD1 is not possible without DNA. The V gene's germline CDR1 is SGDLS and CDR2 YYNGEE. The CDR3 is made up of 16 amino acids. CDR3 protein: CASSVDTGQSYNEQFF.

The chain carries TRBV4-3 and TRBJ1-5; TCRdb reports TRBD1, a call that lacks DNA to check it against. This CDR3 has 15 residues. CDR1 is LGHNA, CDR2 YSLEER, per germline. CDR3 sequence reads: CASSQDPQGNQPQHF.

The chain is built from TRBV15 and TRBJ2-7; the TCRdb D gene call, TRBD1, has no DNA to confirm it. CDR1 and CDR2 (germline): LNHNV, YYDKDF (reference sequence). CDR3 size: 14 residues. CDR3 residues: CATSSGGTNYEQYF. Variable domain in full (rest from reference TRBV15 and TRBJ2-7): DAMVIQNPRYQVTQFGKPVTLSCSQTLNHNVMYWYQQKSSQAPKLLFHYYDKDFNNEADTPDNFQSRRPNTSFCFLDIRSPGLGDTAMYLCATSSGGTNYEQYFGPGTRLTVT.

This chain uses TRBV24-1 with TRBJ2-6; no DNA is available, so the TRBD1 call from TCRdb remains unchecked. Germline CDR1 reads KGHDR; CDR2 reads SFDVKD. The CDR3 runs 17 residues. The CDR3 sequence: CATSVGTGDSGANVLTF.

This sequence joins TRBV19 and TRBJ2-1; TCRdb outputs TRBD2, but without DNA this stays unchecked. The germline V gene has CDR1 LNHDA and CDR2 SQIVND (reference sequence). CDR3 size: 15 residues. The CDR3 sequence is CASSLLAGGLDEQFF. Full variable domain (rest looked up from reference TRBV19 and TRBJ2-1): DGGITQSPKYLFRKEGQNVTLSCEQNLNHDAMYWYRQDPGQGLRLIYYSQIVNDFQKGDIAEGYSVSREKKESFPLTVTSAQKNPTAFYLCASSLLAGGLDEQFFGPGTRLTVL.

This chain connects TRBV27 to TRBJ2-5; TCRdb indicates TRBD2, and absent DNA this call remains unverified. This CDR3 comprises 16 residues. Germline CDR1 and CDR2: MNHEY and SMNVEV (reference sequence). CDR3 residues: CASSFLGPVGQETQYF.

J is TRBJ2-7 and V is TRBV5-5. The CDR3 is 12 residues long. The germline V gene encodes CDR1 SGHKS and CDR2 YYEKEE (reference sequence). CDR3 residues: CASRDRSYEQYF.

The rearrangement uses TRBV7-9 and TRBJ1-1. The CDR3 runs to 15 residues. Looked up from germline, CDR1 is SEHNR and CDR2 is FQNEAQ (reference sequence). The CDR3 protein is CASSSMGKQNTEAFF.

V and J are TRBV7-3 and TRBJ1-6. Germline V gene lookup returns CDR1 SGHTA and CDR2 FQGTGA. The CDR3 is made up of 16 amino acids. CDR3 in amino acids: CASSPVVQKNNSPLHF. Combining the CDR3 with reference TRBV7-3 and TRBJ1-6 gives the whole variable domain GAGVSQTPSNKVTEKGKYVELRCDPISGHTALYWYRQSLGQGPEFLIYFQGTGAADDSGLPNDRFFAVRPEGSVSTLKIQRTERGDSAVYLCASSPVVQKNNSPLHFGNGTRLTVT.

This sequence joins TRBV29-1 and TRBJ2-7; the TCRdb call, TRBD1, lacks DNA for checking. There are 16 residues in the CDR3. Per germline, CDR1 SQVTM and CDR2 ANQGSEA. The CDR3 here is CSVEGEQGQSVYEQYF.

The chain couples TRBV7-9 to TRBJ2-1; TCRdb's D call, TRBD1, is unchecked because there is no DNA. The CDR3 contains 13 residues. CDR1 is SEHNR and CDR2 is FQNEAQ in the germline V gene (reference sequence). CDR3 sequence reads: CASTRDPHNEQFF.

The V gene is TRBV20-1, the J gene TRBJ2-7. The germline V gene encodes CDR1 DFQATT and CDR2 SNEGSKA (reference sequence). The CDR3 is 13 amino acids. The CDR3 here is CSADDGSAYEQYF.

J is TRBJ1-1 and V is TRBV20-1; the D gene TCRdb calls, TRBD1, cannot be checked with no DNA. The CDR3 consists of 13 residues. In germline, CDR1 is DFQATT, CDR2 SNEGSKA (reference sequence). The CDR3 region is CSASGQGDTEAFF.

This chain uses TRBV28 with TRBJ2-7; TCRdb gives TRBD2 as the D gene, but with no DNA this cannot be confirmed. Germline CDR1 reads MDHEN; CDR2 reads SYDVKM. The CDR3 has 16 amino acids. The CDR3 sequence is CASSLWPSGGGYEQYF.

The chain's CDR3 is CASSLAGQDNYEQYF. The chain has TRBV7-2 and TRBJ2-7; TCRdb selects TRBD1, and the lack of DNA leaves this call unchecked. The CDR3 is made up of 15 amino acids. The germline gives CDR1 SGHTA, CDR2 FQGNSA.

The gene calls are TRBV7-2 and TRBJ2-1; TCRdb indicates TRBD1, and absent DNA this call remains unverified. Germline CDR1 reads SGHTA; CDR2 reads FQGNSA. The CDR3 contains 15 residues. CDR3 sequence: CASSLPEGSDDEQFF. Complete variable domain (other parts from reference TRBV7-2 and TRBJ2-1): GAGVSQSPSNKVTEKGKDVELRCDPISGHTALYWYRQSLGQGLEFLIYFQGNSAPDKSGLPSDRFSAERTGGSVSTLTIQRTQQEDSAVYLCASSLPEGSDDEQFFGPGTRLTVL.

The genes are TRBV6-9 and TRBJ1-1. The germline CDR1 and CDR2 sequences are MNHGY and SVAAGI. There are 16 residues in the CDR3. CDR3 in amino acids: CASSYSEERWHGEAFF.

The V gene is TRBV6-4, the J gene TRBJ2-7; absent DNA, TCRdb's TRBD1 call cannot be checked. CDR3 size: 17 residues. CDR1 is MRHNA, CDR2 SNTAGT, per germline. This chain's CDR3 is CATLHRGRRSGSYEQYF.

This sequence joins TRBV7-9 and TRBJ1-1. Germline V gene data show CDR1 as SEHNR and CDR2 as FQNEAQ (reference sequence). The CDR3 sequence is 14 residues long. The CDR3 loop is CASSFAGRQHEAFF.